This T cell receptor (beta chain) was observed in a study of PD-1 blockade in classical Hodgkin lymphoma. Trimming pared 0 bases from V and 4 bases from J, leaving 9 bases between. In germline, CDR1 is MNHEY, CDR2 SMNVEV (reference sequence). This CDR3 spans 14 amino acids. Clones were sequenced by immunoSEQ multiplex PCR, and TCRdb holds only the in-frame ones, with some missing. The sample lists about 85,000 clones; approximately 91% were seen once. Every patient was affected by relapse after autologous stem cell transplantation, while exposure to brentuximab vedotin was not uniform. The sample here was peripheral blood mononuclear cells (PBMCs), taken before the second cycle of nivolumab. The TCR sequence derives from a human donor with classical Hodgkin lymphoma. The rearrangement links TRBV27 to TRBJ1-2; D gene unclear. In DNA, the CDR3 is TGTGCCAGCAGTTTATCGAGGAGGGTCTATGGCTACACCTTC. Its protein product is CASSLSRRVYGYTF.